This T cell receptor (beta chain) was identified during a study of response to subunit inactivated influenza vaccine. The germline V gene encodes CDR1 SGDLS and CDR2 YYNGEE. V lost 0 bases and J 0 bases, leaving 12 bases between the germline ends. The CDR3 length is 16 residues. Study observations and caveats: T cells newly recruited by each seasonal influenza vaccination are few, the authors suggested.

Concerning this clonotype itself: Its antigen remains unknown.

A single record per CDR3 protein comes from TCRdb applying MiXCR to the RT-PCR reads. The sample includes hundreds of thousands of distinct CDR3 sequences, about 25% of them seen just once. The material was CD4+ T cells sorted from PBMCs, obtained more than 4 days after vaccination. This receptor was taken from a man aged 45-65 years who received an inactivated influenza vaccine. The genes are TRBV9 and TRBJ1-1; D is ambiguous. In DNA form, the CDR3 reads TGTGCCAGCAGCGTAGACTTCGGCGGCATGAACACTGAAGCTTTCTTT. Protein product: CASSVDFGGMNTEAFF. The variable domain in full, with the rest retrieved from reference TRBV9 and TRBJ1-1, is DSGVTQTPKHLITATGQRVTLRCSPRSGDLSVYWYQQSLDQGLQFLIQYYNGEERAKGNILERFSAQQFPDLHSELNLSSLELGDSALYFCASSVDFGGMNTEAFFGQGTRLTVV.